Listed below are T cell receptor beta chains from one sample, sequenced in a study of shared clonotypes between healthy human individuals. The table came from immunoSEQ multiplex PCR; TCRdb's copy has only in-frame clones and leaves some out. This table has a few hundred thousand clones, around four fifths appearing once. Material for sequencing was memory CD4+ T cells sorted from blood. These receptors came from a man aged 25 to 40 in good health. CDR3s include the opening cysteine and the closing phenylalanine or tryptophan. D genes are given only for firm matches. Some rows mark clone size as missing; the rest say once, few, many or name a class of expanded clone.

CDR3 length	V gene	J gene	clone size	D gene	CDR3 protein	CDR3 DNA
12	TRBV29-1	TRBJ2-7	few	-	CSAIRDGYEQYF	TGCAGCGCTATACGGGACGGCTACGAGCAGTACTTC
16	TRBV2	TRBJ1-4	-	TRBD1	CASRDPGGTTNEKLFF	TGTGCCAGCAGGGACCCAGGGGGCACAACTAATGAAAAACTGTTTTTT
14	TRBV5-1	TRBJ1-1	-	TRBD1	CASSRDSTNTEAFF	TGCGCCAGCAGCAGGGACAGTACTAACACTGAAGCTTTCTTT
14	TRBV18	TRBJ2-5	many	TRBD1	CASSLTGVKETQYF	TGTGCCAGCTCACTTACAGGGGTTAAAGAGACCCAGTACTTC
14	TRBV5-5	TRBJ1-1	-	-	CASSLDWGNTEAFF	TGTGCCAGCAGCTTGGATTGGGGGAACACTGAAGCTTTCTTT
14	TRBV27	TRBJ1-4	-	-	CASRFRGTNEKLFF	TGTGCCAGCAGGTTTAGGGGCACTAATGAAAAACTGTTTTTT
14	TRBV5-4	TRBJ2-7	-	TRBD1	CASSLGTGPYEQYF	TGTGCCAGCAGCCTGGGGACAGGGCCCTACGAGCAGTACTTC
14	TRBV6-6	TRBJ1-1	-	-	CASRLDSSNTEAFF	TGTGCCAGCAGGCTGGATTCCTCGAACACTGAAGCTTTCTTT
13	TRBV7-3	TRBJ2-5	-	TRBD2	CASSRTSQETQYF	TGTGCCAGCAGCCGGACTAGCCAAGAGACCCAGTACTTC
14	TRBV6-1	TRBJ2-7	-	-	CASSDSGRFYEQYF	TGTGCCAGCAGTGATTCGGGCAGGTTCTACGAGCAGTACTTC
16	TRBV7-9	TRBJ2-4	-	TRBD2	CASSDPGTSGGNIQYF	TGTGCCAGCAGCGACCCTGGGACTAGCGGGGGGAACATTCAGTACTTC
15	TRBV6-1	TRBJ2-5	-	-	CASSGAAGVSETQYF	TGTGCCAGCAGTGGAGCGGCAGGGGTATCAGAGACCCAGTACTTC
15	TRBV19	TRBJ2-1	many	TRBD2	CASRLGTSGRTEQFF	TGTGCCAGTAGGTTAGGGACTAGCGGGAGGACTGAGCAGTTCTTC
10	TRBV20-1	TRBJ1-2	-	-	CSVVRAPYTF	TGCAGTGTGGTTAGGGCACCCTACACCTTC
14	TRBV7-9	TRBJ2-1	-	-	CASSFMGSSVPQFF	TGTGCCAGCAGCTTTATGGGCTCATCCGTGCCCCAGTTCTTC
17	TRBV19	TRBJ2-6	-	-	CASSISRLRSGANVLTF	TGTGCCAGTAGTATTTCCCGTCTCCGCTCTGGGGCCAACGTCCTGACTTTC
15	TRBV7-2	TRBJ2-1	-	-	CASSLASSSYNEQFF	TGTGCCAGCAGCTTAGCGTCGAGCTCCTACAATGAGCAGTTCTTC
16	TRBV19	TRBJ2-7	-	-	CASTLTVSSKKGEQYF	TGTGCCAGTACCCTTACGGTGTCATCCAAAAAGGGCGAGCAGTACTTC
17	TRBV5-6	TRBJ2-7	-	-	CASSLRQGGNAPSEQYF	TGTGCCAGCAGCTTGCGGCAGGGTGGTAACGCCCCGAGCGAGCAGTACTTC
14	TRBV25-1	TRBJ1-4	-	-	CASSWGTGPVKLFF	TGTGCCAGCAGTTGGGGCACAGGGCCGGTAAAACTGTTTTTT
13	TRBV27	TRBJ2-2	-	-	CASKISLAGELFF	TGTGCCAGCAAGATTTCACTAGCCGGGGAGCTGTTTTTT
15	TRBV5-1	TRBJ2-7	-	TRBD2	CASSVASGSFYEQYF	TGCGCCAGCAGCGTTGCTAGCGGGAGTTTCTACGAGCAGTACTTC
14	TRBV7-7	TRBJ2-2	-	TRBD1	CASSADRGTGELFF	TGTGCCAGCAGCGCAGACAGGGGGACCGGGGAGCTGTTTTTT